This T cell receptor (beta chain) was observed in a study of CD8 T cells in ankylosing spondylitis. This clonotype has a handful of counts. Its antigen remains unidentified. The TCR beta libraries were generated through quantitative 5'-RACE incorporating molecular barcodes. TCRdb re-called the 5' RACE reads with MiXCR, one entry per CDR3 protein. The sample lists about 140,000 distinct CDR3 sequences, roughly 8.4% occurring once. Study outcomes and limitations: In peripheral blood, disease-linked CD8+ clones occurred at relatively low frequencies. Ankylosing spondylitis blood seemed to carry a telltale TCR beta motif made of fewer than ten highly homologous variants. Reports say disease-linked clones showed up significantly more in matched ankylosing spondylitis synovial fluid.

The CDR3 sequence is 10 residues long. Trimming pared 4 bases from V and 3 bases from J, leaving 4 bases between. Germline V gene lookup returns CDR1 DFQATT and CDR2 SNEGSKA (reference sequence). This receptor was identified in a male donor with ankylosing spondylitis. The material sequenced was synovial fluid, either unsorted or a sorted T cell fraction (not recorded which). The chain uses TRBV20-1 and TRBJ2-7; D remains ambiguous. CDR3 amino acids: CSATNYEQYF. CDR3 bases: TGCAGTGCTACCAACTACGAGCAGTACTTC.